These T cell receptor beta chains were read from a single sample in a study of cytomegalovirus exposure and HLA in healthy donors. TCRdb's table, derived via immunoSEQ multiplex PCR, lists solely in-frame clones and lacks some. The sample shows roughly 150,000 clones, 60% to 85% of them seen only once. The source material was PBMCs. These receptors were collected from a woman between 50 and 59 years old in good health and CMV-seropositive. Each CDR3 is given with its conserved first and last residue. D genes are given only for firm matches. Only some rows state a clone size, as once, few, many or a class for expanded clones.

size: few
D: .
V: TRBV29-1
J: TRBJ2-3
CDR3: CSVGVGDTQYF
DNA: TGCAGCGTTGGTGTCGGGGATACGCAGTATTTT

size: .
D: TRBD2
V: TRBV30
J: TRBJ2-1
CDR3: CAWSKRGDNEQFF
DNA: TGTGCCTGGAGTAAGCGGGGGGACAATGAGCAGTTCTTC

size: .
D: TRBD1
V: TRBV25-1
J: TRBJ1-2
CDR3: CASSPDRGRGYTF
DNA: TGTGCCAGTTCTCCGGACAGGGGGCGTGGCTACACCTTC

size: .
D: .
V: TRBV7-9
J: TRBJ2-1
CDR3: CASSTRNEQFF
DNA: TGTGCCAGCAGCACGAGGAATGAGCAGTTCTTC

size: .
D: .
V: TRBV2
J: TRBJ2-6
CDR3: CASRARSHRFSGANVLTF
DNA: TGTGCCAGCAGGGCCCGTTCTCACAGGTTCTCTGGGGCCAACGTCCTGACTTTC

size: .
D: TRBD1
V: TRBV7-9
J: TRBJ1-2
CDR3: CASSLPGGSYGYTF
DNA: TGTGCCAGCAGCTTACCAGGGGGGAGTTATGGCTACACCTTC

size: .
D: TRBD1
V: TRBV5-6
J: TRBJ2-5
CDR3: CASSLVAGGRETQYF
DNA: TGTGCCAGCAGCTTGGTGGCAGGGGGCAGAGAGACCCAGTACTTC

size: .
D: .
V: TRBV5-4
J: TRBJ1-4
CDR3: CASSFDRDEKLFF
DNA: TGTGCCAGCAGCTTCGACCGGGATGAAAAACTGTTTTTT

size: .
D: .
V: TRBV5-4
J: TRBJ1-2
CDR3: CASNNGGRNYGYTF
DNA: TGTGCCAGCAATAACGGCGGCCGGAACTATGGCTACACCTTC

size: .
D: TRBD1
V: TRBV4-1
J: TRBJ1-2
CDR3: CASSQGTGGASYGYTF
DNA: TGCGCCAGCAGCCAAGGGACAGGGGGCGCTTCCTATGGCTACACCTTC

size: .
D: TRBD2
V: TRBV30
J: TRBJ2-3
CDR3: CAWRWSAGGPDTQYF
DNA: TGTGCCTGGAGGTGGAGTGCGGGGGGGCCAGATACGCAGTATTTT

size: .
D: TRBD1
V: TRBV15
J: TRBJ1-2
CDR3: CATSEGGAYYGYTF
DNA: TGTGCCACCAGCGAAGGGGGCGCCTACTATGGCTACACCTTC

size: .
D: TRBD1
V: TRBV5-8
J: TRBJ2-3
CDR3: CASRRQQGVGTDTQYF
DNA: TGTGCCAGCAGGAGACAACAGGGGGTAGGGACAGATACGCAGTATTTT

size: .
D: .
V: TRBV2
J: TRBJ1-2
CDR3: CASTNTGTDGYTF
DNA: TGTGCCAGCACGAACACGGGTACCGATGGCTACACCTTC

size: .
D: TRBD2
V: TRBV11-2
J: TRBJ2-5
CDR3: CASSFLELAGGETQYF
DNA: TGTGCCAGCAGCTTTTTGGAGCTAGCGGGGGGGGAGACCCAGTACTTC

size: .
D: .
V: TRBV27
J: TRBJ1-2
CDR3: CASRPLKPGGYTF
DNA: TGTGCCAGCAGGCCTTTGAAGCCAGGTGGCTACACCTTC

size: .
D: .
V: TRBV6-5
J: TRBJ1-3
CDR3: CASAPDTKGNTIYF
DNA: TGTGCCAGTGCACCGGACACCAAAGGAAACACCATATATTTT

size: .
D: TRBD1
V: TRBV5-1
J: TRBJ2-5
CDR3: CASSLFPGQGTAQYF
DNA: TGCGCCAGCAGCTTGTTTCCGGGACAGGGTACCGCCCAGTACTTC

size: .
D: TRBD2
V: TRBV7-9
J: TRBJ2-3
CDR3: CASSSYSGTSPLKDTQYF
DNA: TGTGCCAGCAGCTCTTATTCCGGGACTAGCCCCCTGAAAGATACGCAGTATTTT

size: .
D: .
V: TRBV10-3
J: TRBJ1-5
CDR3: CAISESIPGNQPQHF
DNA: TGTGCCATCAGTGAGTCAATCCCAGGGAATCAGCCCCAGCATTTT

size: few
D: .
V: TRBV6-1
J: TRBJ2-2
CDR3: CASSEGGKTGELFF
DNA: TGTGCCAGCAGTGAGGGCGGGAAAACCGGGGAGCTGTTTTTT

size: .
D: .
V: TRBV5-1
J: TRBJ2-1
CDR3: CASSLYTPGVDEQFF
DNA: TGCGCCAGCAGCTTGTATACTCCCGGGGTGGATGAGCAGTTCTTC

size: .
D: .
V: TRBV13
J: TRBJ2-7
CDR3: CASSAQTVAYEQYF
DNA: TGTGCCAGCAGCGCCCAGACAGTCGCCTACGAGCAGTACTTC

size: .
D: .
V: TRBV9
J: TRBJ1-1
CDR3: CASSVDQGNTEAFF
DNA: TGTGCCAGCAGCGTAGACCAGGGTAACACTGAAGCTTTCTTT

size: .
D: .
V: TRBV29-1
J: TRBJ1-1
CDR3: CSGRFLENTEAFF
DNA: TGCAGCGGGCGGTTCCTAGAGAACACTGAAGCTTTCTTT

size: once
D: TRBD1
V: TRBV6-1
J: TRBJ1-4
CDR3: CASSTQGAGSEKLFF
DNA: TGTGCCAGCAGCACGCAGGGGGCTGGCAGTGAAAAACTGTTTTTT

size: .
D: .
V: TRBV5-6
J: TRBJ2-7
CDR3: CASSLQGPGEQYF
DNA: TGTGCCAGCAGCTTACAGGGCCCGGGCGAGCAGTACTTC

size: few
D: TRBD1
V: TRBV13
J: TRBJ1-2
CDR3: CASSLKGQIYGYTF
DNA: TGTGCCAGCAGCTTAAAGGGACAGATCTATGGCTACACCTTC

size: .
D: TRBD2
V: TRBV5-5
J: TRBJ2-7
CDR3: CASSHQRGESYEQYF
DNA: TGTGCCAGCAGCCACCAGCGGGGGGAATCCTACGAGCAGTACTTC

size: few
D: .
V: TRBV2
J: TRBJ1-3
CDR3: CASRGAVSGNTIYF
DNA: TGTGCCAGCAGGGGGGCAGTCTCTGGAAACACCATATATTTT

size: .
D: .
V: TRBV27
J: TRBJ2-7
CDR3: CASSLNGGQLWGEQYF
DNA: TGTGCCAGCAGTTTAAATGGCGGACAACTATGGGGCGAGCAGTACTTC

size: .
D: .
V: TRBV7-7
J: TRBJ1-6
CDR3: CASSLPFRSSRYNSPLHF
DNA: TGTGCCAGCAGCTTACCCTTCAGGTCGTCTCGTTATAATTCACCCCTCCACTTT

size: few
D: TRBD1
V: TRBV11-2
J: TRBJ1-5
CDR3: CASGAGTGVNQPQHF
DNA: TGTGCCAGCGGAGCCGGGACAGGCGTCAATCAGCCCCAGCATTTT

size: .
D: .
V: TRBV2
J: TRBJ2-7
CDR3: CASSGQPREQYF
DNA: TGTGCCAGCAGTGGACAGCCAAGGGAGCAGTACTTC

size: .
D: TRBD2
V: TRBV7-9
J: TRBJ2-5
CDR3: CASSATSPQETQYF
DNA: TGTGCCAGCAGCGCGACTAGCCCTCAAGAGACCCAGTACTTC

size: few
D: TRBD1
V: TRBV5-4
J: TRBJ2-6
CDR3: CASSLGDRATNVLTF
DNA: TGTGCCAGCAGCTTGGGGGACAGGGCCACCAACGTCCTGACTTTC

size: .
D: .
V: TRBV6-1
J: TRBJ2-2
CDR3: CASPGEAGELFF
DNA: TGTGCCAGCCCGGGGGAAGCCGGGGAGCTGTTTTTT

size: once
D: .
V: TRBV7-8
J: TRBJ1-3
CDR3: CASSRERRGQGSGNTIYF
DNA: TGTGCCAGCAGCCGAGAGAGGCGGGGGCAGGGCTCTGGAAACACCATATATTTT

size: .
D: .
V: TRBV6-5
J: TRBJ2-7
CDR3: CASSYGSQGHEQYF
DNA: TGTGCCAGCAGTTACGGGTCGCAGGGCCACGAGCAGTACTTC

size: .
D: .
V: TRBV5-5
J: TRBJ1-2
CDR3: CASSLAVGARGYGYTF
DNA: TGTGCCAGCAGCTTGGCCGTGGGGGCACGGGGCTATGGCTACACCTTC

size: .
D: .
V: TRBV5-1
J: TRBJ2-2
CDR3: CASSIGVTPGELFF
DNA: TGCGCCAGCAGCATAGGAGTGACCCCCGGGGAGCTGTTTTTT

size: .
D: TRBD1
V: TRBV19
J: TRBJ2-2
CDR3: CASSRRDRGFQGTGELFF
DNA: TGTGCCAGTAGTCGCCGGGACAGGGGGTTTCAGGGCACCGGGGAGCTGTTTTTT

size: few
D: .
V: TRBV7-6
J: TRBJ1-5
CDR3: CASSLIAGQGDQPQHF
DNA: TGTGCCAGCAGCTTAATAGCGGGCCAGGGCGATCAGCCCCAGCATTTT

size: .
D: .
V: TRBV7-9
J: TRBJ1-2
CDR3: CASSLVSTDDYTF
DNA: TGTGCCAGCAGCTTAGTTTCTACAGATGACTACACCTTC

size: once
D: TRBD2
V: TRBV5-4
J: TRBJ2-5
CDR3: CASSSSGGETQYF
DNA: TGTGCCAGCAGCTCTAGCGGGGGAGAGACCCAGTACTTC

size: .
D: .
V: TRBV5-5
J: TRBJ1-2
CDR3: CASSWGGVQVYGYTF
DNA: TGTGCCAGCAGCTGGGGGGGCGTACAGGTCTATGGCTACACCTTC